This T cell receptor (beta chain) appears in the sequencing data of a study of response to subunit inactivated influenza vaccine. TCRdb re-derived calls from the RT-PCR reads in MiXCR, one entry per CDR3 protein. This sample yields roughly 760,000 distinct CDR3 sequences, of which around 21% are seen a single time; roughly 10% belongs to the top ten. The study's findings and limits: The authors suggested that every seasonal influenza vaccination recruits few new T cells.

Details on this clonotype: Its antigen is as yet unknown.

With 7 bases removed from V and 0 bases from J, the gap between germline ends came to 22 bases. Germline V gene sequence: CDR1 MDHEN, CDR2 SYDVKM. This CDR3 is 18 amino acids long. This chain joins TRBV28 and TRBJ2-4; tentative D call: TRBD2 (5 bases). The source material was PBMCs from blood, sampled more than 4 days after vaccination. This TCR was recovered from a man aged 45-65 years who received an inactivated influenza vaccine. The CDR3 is CASTEQSRGIIAKNIQYF. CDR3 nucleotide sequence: TGTGCCAGCACCGAACAAAGTAGAGGGATTATAGCCAAAAACATTCAGTACTTC.